Detailed here is one T cell receptor beta chain. Its antigen is undetermined. In germline, CDR1 is SGHRS, CDR2 YFSETQ. The CDR3 contains 14 residues. Trimming took 4 bases from V and 4 from J, leaving 11 bases between them. TCR cDNA molecules each carried a unique molecular identifier. Via MiXCR, TCRdb re-called the 5' RACE reads, giving one row per CDR3 protein. Here the sample spans under 150,000 distinct CDR3 sequences, 11% being singletons. The sample's time point: blood at routine non-recurrence follow-up after resection. Sequencing was performed on whole RNA extracted from tumor and nontumor lung tissue, or from frozen PBMC, and the material was left unsorted. This sample stems from a study of spatial heterogeneity in lung cancer. Findings and caveats of the study: Follow-up blood showed ubiquitous expanded tumor TCRs less than blood at resection did.

Material: PBMCs, obtained at follow-up. This clonotype was obtained from a female donor with early-stage non-small cell lung cancer. The chain joins TRBV5-1 to TRBJ2-2, with a possible D match to TRBD2 (6 bases). CDR3 amino acids: CASSLEGGTGELFF. The CDR3 nucleotides are TGCGCCAGCAGCCTTGAGGGAGGCACCGGGGAGCTGTTTTTT. Using reference TRBV5-1 and TRBJ2-2 for the parts outside the CDR3, the full variable domain is KAGVTQTPRYLIKTRGQQVTLSCSPISGHRSVSWYQQTPGQGLQFLFEYFSETQRNKGNFPGRFSGRQFSNSRSEMNVSTLELGDSALYLCASSLEGGTGELFFGEGSRLTVL.